The 23 T cell receptor beta chains listed next were all sequenced from one sample in a study of regulatory T cells in long-lasting Graves disease. As for time point: persistent/refractory GD, antithyroid drugs over 5 years with positive TRAb. Isolated PBMC RNA provided the starting material for the TCR library. Building the TCR beta libraries relied on iRepertoire HTBI primers, and CDR3 regions underwent Arm-PCR. Each CDR3 protein gets one entry after TCRdb re-called the multiplex PCR reads with MiXCR. The sample has around 430,000 distinct CDR3 sequences; 20% to 25% are singletons. Material: peripheral blood mononuclear cells (PBMCs), obtained when the disease was refractory, from a patient treated with antithyroid drugs. The receptors derive from a female donor with Graves disease.

In its sample, this clonotype was seen many times. The chain couples TRBV19 to TRBJ2-6; D is unresolved. Looked up from germline, CDR1 is LNHDA and CDR2 is SQIVND (reference sequence). Trimming left V 9 bases short and J 0 bases short, with 6 bases between. CDR3 length equals 13 residues. The CDR3 spells CASRPSGANVLTF. CDR3 sequence (DNA): TGTGCCAGCAGACCCTCTGGGGCCAACGTCCTGACTTTC.

V usage is TRBV10-2 and J usage is TRBJ2-5, with 9 bases that match TRBD1. Germline V CDR1 and CDR2: WSHSY, SAAADI. The CDR3 consists of 12 residues. The V and J ends lost 7 bases and 5 bases, in that order; junction bases with no gene match: 2. DNA for the CDR3: TGCGCCAGCACGGGACAGGGTGAGACCCAGTACTTC. Translation: CASTGQGETQYF.

This clonotype occurred a few times. The rearrangement links TRBV24-1 to TRBJ2-2, with 8 bases matching TRBD1. Germline assignment: CDR1 KGHDR and CDR2 SFDVKD. The CDR3 loop spans 18 amino acids. V was pared by 1 base and J by 4 bases, with 10 bases of the junction left unmatched. This chain's CDR3 is CATSDFRQGALSTGELFF. CDR3 DNA: TGTGCCACCAGTGATTTTCGGCAGGGGGCCCTGTCCACCGGGGAGCTGTTTTTT.

The rearrangement links TRBV19 to TRBJ2-2, with 8 positions matching TRBD2. The CDR3 has 17 amino acids. The V gene end was trimmed by 3 bases and the J gene end by 6 bases; junction bases not matched to a gene: 12. Germline V gene data show CDR1 as LNHDA and CDR2 as SQIVND (reference sequence). The CDR3 sequence is CASSIWGSSGMAGELFF. CDR3 DNA sequence: TGTGCCAGTAGTATCTGGGGGAGTAGCGGGATGGCCGGGGAGCTGTTTTTT.

This clonotype came up many times. The rearrangement uses TRBV29-1 and TRBJ2-7, with 8 bases that match TRBD2. The junction had 7 bases not matched to a gene; V was cut back by 7 bases and J by 5 bases. Germline lookup yields CDR1 SQVTM and CDR2 ANQGSEA. The CDR3 runs 12 residues. In DNA form, the CDR3 reads TGCAGCGCCGAGCGGGAGCCCAACGAGCAGTACTTC. Its protein is CSAEREPNEQYF.

The genes are TRBV7-2 and TRBJ2-7; 10 bases map to TRBD2. V was clipped by 5 bases and J by 3 bases; unmatched bases: 4. Germline V CDR1 and CDR2: SGHTA, FQGNSA. The CDR3 spans 14 residues. The CDR3 DNA reads as TGTGCCAGCAGCCCAGGGACTAGCGACTACGAGCAGTACTTC. Translating gives CASSPGTSDYEQYF.

A few counts support this clonotype. The gene calls are TRBV9 and TRBJ1-1; TRBD1 matches 10 bases. From germline, CDR1 is SGDLS and CDR2 YYNGEE. V shed 2 bases, J shed 11 bases, and the junction held 3 bases outside the gene matches. The length of the CDR3 is 12 residues. DNA for the CDR3: TGTGCCAGCAGCGTGACAGGGGGCGATGCTTTCTTT. Protein product: CASSVTGGDAFF.

This chain joins TRBV11-2 and TRBJ1-3; no definite D call. Germline V gene data show CDR1 as SGHAT and CDR2 as FQNNGV. V dropped 4 bases and J dropped 0 bases, with 4 bases sitting between them. The CDR3 is made up of 13 amino acids. CDR3 loop: CASSYYSGNTIYF. In nucleotides, the CDR3 is TGTGCCAGCAGCTACTACTCTGGAAACACCATATATTTT.

This clonotype came up a few times. The chain joins TRBV29-1 to TRBJ2-7; TRBD1 matches 11 bases. This CDR3 is 13 amino acids long. Germline CDR1 and CDR2: SQVTM and ANQGSEA. V lost 6 bases, J lost 3 bases, and 4 bases stayed unmatched. The CDR3 nucleotides are TGCAGCGTCCAGGGACAGGGGGGCTACGAGCAGTACTTC. Residues: CSVQGQGGYEQYF.

This clonotype was observed a handful of times. The V and J genes are TRBV20-1 and TRBJ1-5, with a possible D match to TRBD1 (5 bases). Germline values: CDR1 DFQATT, CDR2 SNEGSKA (reference sequence). The V end was cut by 2 bases, the J end by 6 bases, with 17 bases between. The CDR3 consists of 15 residues. The chain's CDR3 is CSARSATDVGQPQHF. CDR3 sequence (DNA): TGCAGTGCTAGATCAGCGACAGATGTGGGTCAGCCCCAGCATTTT.

The gene calls are TRBV5-1 and TRBJ2-3; possibly TRBD2 for D (5 bases). Trimming took off 5 bases at V and 8 bases at J, with 9 bases between the two ends. This CDR3 has 11 amino acids. CDR1 is SGHRS and CDR2 is YFSETQ in the germline V gene. This CDR3 reads CASSARGTQYF. In DNA, the CDR3 is TGCGCCAGCAGTGCCCGGGGTACGCAGTATTTT.

This clonotype occurred many times. The chain is built from TRBV7-2 and TRBJ2-7; no definite D call. The germline CDR1 and CDR2 sequences are SGHTA and FQGNSA. The CDR3 covers 11 residues. With 3 bases removed from V and 4 bases from J, the gap between germline ends came to 4 bases. CDR3 protein: CASSFEYEQYF. The DNA for the CDR3 is TGTGCCAGCAGCTTCGAGTACGAGCAGTACTTC.

A note on this clonotype: Compared with germline, one end of the junction differs, possibly owing to a read error. CDR3 sequence: CASSQPGTTNEQYF. The CDR3 nucleotides read TGCGCCAGCAGCCAACCCGGGACCACCAACGAGCAGTACTTC. The chain has TRBV7-2 and TRBJ2-7, with D perhaps assigned TRBD1 or TRBD2 (5 bases each). This CDR3 has 14 residues. Germline lookup yields CDR1 SGHTA and CDR2 FQGNSA.

This clonotype was found many times. V and J are TRBV28 and TRBJ1-2, with D hard to call. This CDR3 spans 13 amino acids. V lost 4 bases and J 6 bases, leaving 12 bases between the germline ends. Per germline, CDR1 MDHEN and CDR2 SYDVKM. As DNA, the CDR3 is TGTGCCAGCAGTTACAGTGCAAACCATGGCTACACCTTC. This gives the protein CASSYSANHGYTF.

This clonotype was picked up a small number of times. This chain uses TRBV12-3 or TRBV12-4 with TRBJ2-3; TRBD2 agrees at 7 bases. This CDR3 has 16 residues. Unmatched junction bases numbered 8, after V lost 3 bases and J lost 2 bases. CDR3 sequence reads: CASSLVPSGFTDTQYF. The CDR3 nucleotides read TGTGCCAGCAGTTTGGTGCCTAGCGGCTTCACAGATACGCAGTATTTT.

This clonotype has just one count. V gene TRBV6-5 combines with J gene TRBJ1-2, with D tentatively TRBD1 (5 bases). Germline-derived CDR1 and CDR2 are MNHEY and SVGAGI. The V gene lost 0 bases and the J gene lost 8 bases, with 10 bases spanning the gap. This CDR3 contains 13 residues. CDR3 sequence: CASSYSGDRGYTF. The CDR3 bases are TGTGCCAGCAGTTACTCAGGGGATCGGGGCTACACCTTC.

The chain recombines TRBV7-9 with TRBJ1-5; possible D gene TRBD1, 5 bases. The CDR3 length is 14 residues. CDR1 and CDR2 (germline): SEHNR, FQNEAQ (reference sequence). V dropped 1 base and J dropped 9 bases, with 13 bases sitting between them. The CDR3 nucleotides read TGTGCCAGCAGCTTAGGACAGACTACTGGGCCCCAGCATTTT. This codes for CASSLGQTTGPQHF.

This sequence joins TRBV5-5 and TRBJ2-1, with D tentatively TRBD2 (5 bases). Germline CDR1 and CDR2: SGHKS and YYEKEE (reference sequence). Trimming took 6 bases from V and 6 from J, leaving 7 bases between them. This CDR3 is 11 amino acids long. CDR3 in amino acids: CASTGGNEQFF. CDR3 DNA sequence: TGTGCCAGCACAGGAGGCAATGAGCAGTTCTTC.

There are a few counts of this clonotype. The chain recombines TRBV28 with TRBJ2-2; the D gene is possibly TRBD1 (6 bases). Germline assignment: CDR1 MDHEN and CDR2 SYDVKM. This CDR3 has 11 residues. V lost 7 bases and J 7 bases, leaving 7 bases between the germline ends. Here the CDR3 DNA reads TGTGCCAGCACAGGGGTCGGGGAGCTGTTTTTT. Translation: CASTGVGELFF.

This clonotype was observed a handful of times. The chain combines TRBV12-5 with TRBJ2-7; tentatively, D is TRBD1 (5 bases). The CDR3 loop spans 16 amino acids. Germline V CDR1 and CDR2: LGHNT, FRNRAP. Trimming took off 5 bases at V and 2 bases at J, with 19 bases between the two ends. CDR3 DNA sequence: TGTGCTAGTGGTGGTCCCTGGGGCAGGGTGGCCTACGAGCAGTACTTC. It codes for CASGGPWGRVAYEQYF.

The table lists this clonotype with many counts. The V gene is TRBV6-1, the J gene TRBJ2-7; D assignment may be TRBD1 or TRBD2 (5 bases each). The V gene lost 11 bases and the J gene lost 6 bases, with 17 bases spanning the gap. The CDR3 has 12 residues. CDR1 and CDR2 (germline): MNHNS, SASEGT. The CDR3 region has the DNA TGTGCCTCACCTCGTTCCGGGACCGAGCAGTACTTC. This codes for CASPRSGTEQYF.

Remarks on this clonotype: A much larger clone differs from this one at a single base, so this may be a read error. The rearrangement joins TRBV6-2 or TRBV6-3 to TRBJ2-7; perhaps TRBD2 as D (6 bases). The V gene's germline CDR1 is MNHEY and CDR2 SVGEGT. This CDR3 has 14 residues. The CDR3 coding sequence is TGTGTCAGCAGTCGGGCGGGGTCAGTCTACGAGCAGTACTTC. The encoded protein is CVSSRAGSVYEQYF.

At least ten counts were recorded for this clonotype. The germline gene is not matched at one end of the junction; a read error may be the cause. The chain combines TRBV5-1 with TRBJ1-2; TRBD1 is a possible D gene (6 bases). From germline, CDR1 is SGHRS and CDR2 YFSETQ. The CDR3 covers 14 residues. CDR3 in amino acids: CASSLIGQPYGYTF. The CDR3 DNA follows: TGTGCCAGCAGCTTAATAGGACAGCCGTATGGCTACACCTTC.